The 4 T cell receptor beta chains reported below all come from one sample, sequenced in a study of cytomegalovirus exposure and HLA in healthy donors. A multiplex PCR was run with 60 Vbeta primers and 13 Jbeta primers. Here immunoSEQ multiplex PCR was the method, and the copy in TCRdb shows in-frame clones only, minus some. The table has roughly 200,000 clones, more than 75% seen once; the top ten hold 1% to 1.5%. The sequencing sample was made of PBMCs. Source of these receptors: a man younger than 45 in good health and CMV-seronegative.

The chain employs TRBV7-9 and TRBJ1-3; 7 positions match TRBD1. The V gene's germline CDR1 is SEHNR and CDR2 FQNEAQ (reference sequence). This CDR3 region has 16 residues. V lost 4 bases and J lost 0; bases outside the gene matches: 6. The CDR3 is CASSSRQGNSGNTIYF. CDR3 nucleotide sequence: TGTGCCAGCAGCTCACGACAGGGAAACTCTGGAAACACCATATATTTT.

The chain couples TRBV5-1 to TRBJ2-3; possibly TRBD2 for D (6 bases). Germline V lookup: CDR1 SGHRS, CDR2 YFSETQ. The CDR3 has 14 amino acids. The V gene lost 3 bases and the J gene lost 5 bases, with 13 bases spanning the gap. CDR3 DNA: TGCGCCAGCAGCTCTAGCGTTGGAGGAGATACGCAGTATTTT. Translated: CASSSSVGGDTQYF.

The rearrangement uses TRBV19 and TRBJ1-1, with 8 bases fitting TRBD1. The CDR3 sequence is 15 residues long. V lost 6 bases and J lost 1; bases outside the gene matches: 7. Germline CDR1 is LNHDA and CDR2 is SQIVND (reference sequence). The CDR3 region has the DNA TGTGCCAGTAGAAGGACAGGGACGGGGAACACTGAAGCTTTCTTT. This sequence encodes CASRRTGTGNTEAFF.

This chain connects TRBV19 to TRBJ1-4; D is uncertain. The CDR3 has 13 amino acids. The V and J ends lost 7 bases and 8 bases respectively, with 14 bases between them. Germline V gives CDR1 LNHDA, CDR2 SQIVND (reference sequence). CDR3: CASNRRPGEKLFF. CDR3 bases: TGTGCCAGTAACCGGCGGCCGGGGGAAAAACTGTTTTTT. Full variable domain (missing parts from reference TRBV19 and TRBJ1-4): DGGITQSPKYLFRKEGQNVTLSCEQNLNHDAMYWYRQDPGQGLRLIYYSQIVNDFQKGDIAEGYSVSREKKESFPLTVTSAQKNPTAFYLCASNRRPGEKLFFGSGTQLSVL.